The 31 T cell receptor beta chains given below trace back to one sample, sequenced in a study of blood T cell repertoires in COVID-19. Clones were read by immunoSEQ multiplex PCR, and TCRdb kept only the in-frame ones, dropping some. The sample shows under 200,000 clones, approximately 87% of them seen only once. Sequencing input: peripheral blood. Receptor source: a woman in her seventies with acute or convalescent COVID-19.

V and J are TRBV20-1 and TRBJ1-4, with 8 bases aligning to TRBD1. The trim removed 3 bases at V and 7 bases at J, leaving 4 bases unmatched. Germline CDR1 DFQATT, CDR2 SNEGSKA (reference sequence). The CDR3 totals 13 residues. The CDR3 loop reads CSASRTGSEKLFF. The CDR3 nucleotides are TGCAGTGCTAGTAGGACAGGGTCTGAAAAACTGTTTTTT.

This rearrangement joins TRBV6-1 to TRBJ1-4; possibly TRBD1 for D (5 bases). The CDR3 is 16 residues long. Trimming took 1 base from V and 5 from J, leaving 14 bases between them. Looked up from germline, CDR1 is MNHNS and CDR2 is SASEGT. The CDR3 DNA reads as TGTGCCAGCAGTGAAGGCGGGACGGTGGGGAATGAAAAACTGTTTTTT. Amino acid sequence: CASSEGGTVGNEKLFF.

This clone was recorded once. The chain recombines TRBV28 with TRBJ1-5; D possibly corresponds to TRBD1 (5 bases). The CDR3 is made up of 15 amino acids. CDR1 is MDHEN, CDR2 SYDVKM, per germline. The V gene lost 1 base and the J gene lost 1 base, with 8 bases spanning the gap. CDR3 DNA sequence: TGTGCCAGCAGTTTATCCCACAGGAGCAATCAGCCCCAGCATTTT. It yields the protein CASSLSHRSNQPQHF.

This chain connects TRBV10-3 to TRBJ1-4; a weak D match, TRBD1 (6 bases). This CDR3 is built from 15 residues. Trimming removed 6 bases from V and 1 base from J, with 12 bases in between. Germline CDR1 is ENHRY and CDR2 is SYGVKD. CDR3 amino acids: CAISRTAQTNEKLFF. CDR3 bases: TGTGCCATCAGCCGGACAGCCCAAACTAATGAAAAACTGTTTTTT.

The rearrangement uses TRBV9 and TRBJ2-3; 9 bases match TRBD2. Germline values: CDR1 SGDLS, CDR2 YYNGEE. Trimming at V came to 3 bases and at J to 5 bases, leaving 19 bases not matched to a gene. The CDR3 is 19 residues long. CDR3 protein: CASSADTSGSTGPRDTQYF. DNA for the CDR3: TGTGCCAGCAGCGCAGATACTAGCGGGTCGACAGGGCCAAGAGATACGCAGTATTTT.

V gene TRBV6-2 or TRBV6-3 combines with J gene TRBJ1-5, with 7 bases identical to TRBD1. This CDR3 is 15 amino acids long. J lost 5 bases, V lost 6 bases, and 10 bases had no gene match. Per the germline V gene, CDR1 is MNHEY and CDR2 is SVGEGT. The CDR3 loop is CASSPSGTAYQPQHF. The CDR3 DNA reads TGTGCCAGCAGCCCTTCCGGGACAGCGTATCAGCCCCAGCATTTT.

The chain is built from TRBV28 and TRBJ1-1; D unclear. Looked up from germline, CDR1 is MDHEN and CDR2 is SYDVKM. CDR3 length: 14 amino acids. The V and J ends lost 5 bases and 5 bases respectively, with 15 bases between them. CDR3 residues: CASSPPGIGTEAFF. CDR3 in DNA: TGTGCCAGCAGTCCTCCGGGAATAGGGACTGAAGCTTTCTTT. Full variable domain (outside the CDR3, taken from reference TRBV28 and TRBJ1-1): DVKVTQSSRYLVKRTGEKVFLECVQDMDHENMFWYRQDPGLGLRLIYFSYDVKMKEKGDIPEGYSVSREKKERFSLILESASTNQTSMYLCASSPPGIGTEAFFGQGTRLTVV.

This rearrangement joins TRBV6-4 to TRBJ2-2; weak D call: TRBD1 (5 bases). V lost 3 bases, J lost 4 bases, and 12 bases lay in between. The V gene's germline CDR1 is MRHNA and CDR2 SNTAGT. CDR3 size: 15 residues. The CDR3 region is CASSESAGITGELFF. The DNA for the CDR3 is TGTGCCAGCAGTGAATCTGCAGGGATCACCGGGGAGCTGTTTTTT.

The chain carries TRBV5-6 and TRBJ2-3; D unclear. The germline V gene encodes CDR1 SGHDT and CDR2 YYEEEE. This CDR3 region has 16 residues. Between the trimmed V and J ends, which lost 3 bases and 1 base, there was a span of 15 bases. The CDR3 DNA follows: TGTGCCAGCAGCTCTGGCCCGCCCCACCGCACAGATACGCAGTATTTT. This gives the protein CASSSGPPHRTDTQYF.

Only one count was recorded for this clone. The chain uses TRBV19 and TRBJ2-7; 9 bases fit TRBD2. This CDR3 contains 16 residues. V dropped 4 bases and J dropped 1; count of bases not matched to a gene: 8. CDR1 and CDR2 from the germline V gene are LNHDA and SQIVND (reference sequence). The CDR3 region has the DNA TGTGCCAGTAGTAGGACTAGCGTATCTACTTCCTACGAGCAGTACTTC. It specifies CASSRTSVSTSYEQYF.

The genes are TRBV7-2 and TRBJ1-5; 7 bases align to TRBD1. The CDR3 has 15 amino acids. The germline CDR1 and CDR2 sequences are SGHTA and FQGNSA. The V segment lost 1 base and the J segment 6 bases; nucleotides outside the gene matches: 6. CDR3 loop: CASSLEGASSQPQHF. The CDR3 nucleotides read TGTGCCAGCAGCTTAGAGGGGGCATCTAGTCAGCCCCAGCATTTT.

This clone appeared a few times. The CDR3 DNA follows: TGTGCCAGCAGCCCCTTTAGCTCCTACAATGAGCAGTTCTTC. Its translation is CASSPFSSYNEQFF. This chain links TRBV27 with TRBJ2-1; D unclear. Germline V gene lookup returns CDR1 MNHEY and CDR2 SMNVEV (reference sequence). V was cut by 6 bases and J by 0 bases, with 9 bases left in between. CDR3 length: 14 residues.

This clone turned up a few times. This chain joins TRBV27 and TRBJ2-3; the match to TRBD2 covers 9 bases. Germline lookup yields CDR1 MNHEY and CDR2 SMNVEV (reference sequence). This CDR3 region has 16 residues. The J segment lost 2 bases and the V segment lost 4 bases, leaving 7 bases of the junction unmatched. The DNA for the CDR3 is TGTGCCAGCAGTTCGCTAGCGGGACCATACACAGATACGCAGTATTTT. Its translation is CASSSLAGPYTDTQYF.

The CDR3 DNA follows: TGTGCCAGCAGTTACTTCCCTGGACAGAGCTACGAGCAGTACTTC. Translation: CASSYFPGQSYEQYF. The J gene is TRBJ2-7, the V gene TRBV6-5; maybe TRBD1 (6 bases). V shed 1 base and J shed 3 bases, with 13 bases lying between them. Germline V gene sequence: CDR1 MNHEY, CDR2 SVGAGI. The CDR3 extends over 15 amino acids.

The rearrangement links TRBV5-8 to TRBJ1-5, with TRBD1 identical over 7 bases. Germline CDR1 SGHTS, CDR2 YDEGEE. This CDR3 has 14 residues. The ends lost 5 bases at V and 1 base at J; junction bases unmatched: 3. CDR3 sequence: CASSWGQSNQPQHF. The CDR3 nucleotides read TGTGCCAGCAGTTGGGGACAGAGCAATCAGCCCCAGCATTTT.

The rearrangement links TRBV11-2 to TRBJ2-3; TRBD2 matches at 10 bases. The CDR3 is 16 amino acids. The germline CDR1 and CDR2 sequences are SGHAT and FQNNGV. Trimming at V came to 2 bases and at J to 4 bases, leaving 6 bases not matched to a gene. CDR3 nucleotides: TGTGCCAGCAGCTTACCCCCCAGCGGGGGGGCAGATACGCAGTATTTT. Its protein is CASSLPPSGGADTQYF. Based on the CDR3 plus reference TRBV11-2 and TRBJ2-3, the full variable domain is EAGVAQSPRYKIIEKRQSVAFWCNPISGHATLYWYQQILGQGPKLLIQFQNNGVVDDSQLPKDRFSAERLKGVDSTLKIQPAKLEDSAVYLCASSLPPSGGADTQYFGPGTRLTVL.

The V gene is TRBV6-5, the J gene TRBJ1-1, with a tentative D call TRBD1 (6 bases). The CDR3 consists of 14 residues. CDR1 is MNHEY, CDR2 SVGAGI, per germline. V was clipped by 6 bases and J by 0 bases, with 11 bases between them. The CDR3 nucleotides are TGTGCCAGCAGCCCCGGGACACTGAACACTGAAGCTTTCTTT. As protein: CASSPGTLNTEAFF.

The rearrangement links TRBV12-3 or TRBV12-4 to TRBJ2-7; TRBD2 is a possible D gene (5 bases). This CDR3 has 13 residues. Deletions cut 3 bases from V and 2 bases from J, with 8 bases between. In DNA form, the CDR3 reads TGTGCCAGCAGTTTCGGGGAACCCTACGAGCAGTACTTC. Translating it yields CASSFGEPYEQYF.

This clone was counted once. The CDR3 DNA reads TGCGCCAGCAGCTCTGGACAAGCCAAGACCGGGGAGCTGTTTTTT. This codes for CASSSGQAKTGELFF. The V gene is TRBV5-1, the J gene TRBJ2-2; weak D call: TRBD1 (5 bases). Germline V gene sequence: CDR1 SGHRS, CDR2 YFSETQ. V lost 3 bases and J lost 5, with 14 bases in between. The length of the CDR3 is 15 residues.

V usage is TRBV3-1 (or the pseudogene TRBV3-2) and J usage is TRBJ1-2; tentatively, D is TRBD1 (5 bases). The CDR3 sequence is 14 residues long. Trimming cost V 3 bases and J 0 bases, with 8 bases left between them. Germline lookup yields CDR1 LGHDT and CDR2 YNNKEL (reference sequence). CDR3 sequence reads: CASSQLTANYGYTF. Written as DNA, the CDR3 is TGTGCCAGCAGCCAGCTGACAGCTAACTATGGCTACACCTTC.

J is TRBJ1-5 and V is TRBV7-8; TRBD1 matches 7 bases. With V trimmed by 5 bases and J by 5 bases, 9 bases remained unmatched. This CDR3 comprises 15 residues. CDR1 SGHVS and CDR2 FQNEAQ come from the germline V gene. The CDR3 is CASSARPGGDQPQHF. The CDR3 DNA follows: TGTGCCAGCAGCGCGCGCCCAGGGGGAGATCAGCCCCAGCATTTT. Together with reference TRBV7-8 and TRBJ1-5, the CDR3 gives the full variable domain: GAGVSQSPRYKVAKRGQDVALRCDPISGHVSLFWYQQALGQGPEFLTYFQNEAQLDKSGLPSDRFFAERPEGSVSTLKIQRTQQEDSAVYLCASSARPGGDQPQHFGDGTRLSIL.

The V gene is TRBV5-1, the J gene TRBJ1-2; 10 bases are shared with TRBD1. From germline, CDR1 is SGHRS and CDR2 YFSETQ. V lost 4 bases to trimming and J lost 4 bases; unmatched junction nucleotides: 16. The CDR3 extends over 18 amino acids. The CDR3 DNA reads TGCGCCAGCAGCCCGGATCCGACAGGGGGCGCATTCGGCTATGGCTACACCTTC. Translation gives CASSPDPTGGAFGYGYTF.

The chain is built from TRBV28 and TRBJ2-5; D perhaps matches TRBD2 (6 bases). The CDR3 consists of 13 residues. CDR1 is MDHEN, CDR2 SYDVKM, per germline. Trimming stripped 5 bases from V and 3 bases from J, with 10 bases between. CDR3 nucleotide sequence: TGTGCCAGCAGTAGACTAGTAGAAGAGACCCAGTACTTC. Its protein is CASSRLVEETQYF.

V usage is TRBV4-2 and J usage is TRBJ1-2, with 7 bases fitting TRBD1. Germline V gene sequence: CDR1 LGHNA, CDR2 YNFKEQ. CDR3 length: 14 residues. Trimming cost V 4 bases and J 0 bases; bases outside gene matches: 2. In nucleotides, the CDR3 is TGTGCCAGCAGCCCGGGACAGTCTAACTATGGCTACACCTTC. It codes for CASSPGQSNYGYTF.

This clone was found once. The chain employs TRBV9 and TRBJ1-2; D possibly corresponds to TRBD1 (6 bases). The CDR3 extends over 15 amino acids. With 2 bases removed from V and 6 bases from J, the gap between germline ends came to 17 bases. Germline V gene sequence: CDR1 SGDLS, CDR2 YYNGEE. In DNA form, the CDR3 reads TGTGCCAGCAGCGTGGCACAGGGAATTGGTGATGGCTACACCTTC. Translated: CASSVAQGIGDGYTF.

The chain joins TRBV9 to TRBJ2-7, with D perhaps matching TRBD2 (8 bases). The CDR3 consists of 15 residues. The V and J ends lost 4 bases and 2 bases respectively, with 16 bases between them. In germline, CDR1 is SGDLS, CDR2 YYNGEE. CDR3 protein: CASSRQGSGTYEQYF. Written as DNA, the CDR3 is TGTGCCAGCAGCAGACAGGGTAGCGGGACCTACGAGCAGTACTTC.

The CDR3 here is CASTLSDRSGNTIYF. CDR3 DNA: TGTGCCAGCACCCTCTCTGACAGATCTGGAAACACCATATATTTT. This chain uses TRBV6-5 with TRBJ1-3, with D possibly being TRBD1 (5 bases). Germline V gene lookup returns CDR1 MNHEY and CDR2 SVGAGI. The CDR3 runs to 15 residues. Trimming stripped 7 bases from V and 1 base from J, with 14 bases between.

As DNA, the CDR3 is TGTGCCAGCAGCTTACTTGTGGGGGGTTTGTCGCCCCAGCATTTT. Its translation: CASSLLVGGLSPQHF. This chain connects TRBV7-2 to TRBJ1-5; D is perhaps TRBD1 (5 bases). The CDR3 is 15 residues long. Per germline, CDR1 SGHTA and CDR2 FQGNSA. V was trimmed by 2 bases and J by 9 bases, leaving 17 bases between them.

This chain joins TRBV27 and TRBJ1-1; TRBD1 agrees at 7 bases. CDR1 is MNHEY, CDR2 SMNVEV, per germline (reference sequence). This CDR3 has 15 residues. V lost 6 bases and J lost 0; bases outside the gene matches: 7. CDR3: CASRRQGTMNTEAFF. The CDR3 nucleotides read TGTGCCAGCAGACGACAGGGAACCATGAACACTGAAGCTTTCTTT.

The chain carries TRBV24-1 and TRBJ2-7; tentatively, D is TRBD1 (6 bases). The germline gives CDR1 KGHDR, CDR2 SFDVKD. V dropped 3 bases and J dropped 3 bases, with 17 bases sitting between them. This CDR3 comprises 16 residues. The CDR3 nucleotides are TGTGCCACCAGTGATCCCAAGGGGGAGACCCGCTACGAGCAGTACTTC. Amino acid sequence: CATSDPKGETRYEQYF.

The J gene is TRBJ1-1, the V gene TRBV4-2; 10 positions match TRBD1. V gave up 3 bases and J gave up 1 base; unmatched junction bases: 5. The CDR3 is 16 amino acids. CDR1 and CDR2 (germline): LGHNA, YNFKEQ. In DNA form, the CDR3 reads TGTGCCAGCAGCCAGGGGACAGGGGAGCGGAACACTGAAGCTTTCTTT. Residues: CASSQGTGERNTEAFF.